This TCR beta chain was captured by sequencing in a study of blood T cells in healthy people across ages. Study outcomes and limitations: With age, beta diversity per million T cells declined roughly linearly, significantly by 40. More naive CD4+ cells and higher diversity marked long-lived donors relative to aged donors.

A sample-barcoded 5' primer and a J-beta primer mix were used in a second PCR of about 7 to 12 cycles. Carrying 12 random nucleotides, a template-switch adaptor labeled each individual cDNA molecule. TCRdb processed the 5' RACE reads anew with MiXCR; each CDR3 protein has one entry. The sample consists of some 760,000 distinct CDR3 sequences, around a quarter of them appearing once. The V end was cut by 1 base, the J end by 1 base, with 13 bases between. CDR1 is SGHTA and CDR2 is FQGNSA in the germline V gene. CDR3 length: 16 amino acids. This clonotype was detected only a few times. What it binds is not known. Another study also made use of these data, one on T cells of mothers and their children. That paper states: Second-PCR amplification with M1S added sample barcodes and 2-4 random nucleotides.

The chain links TRBV7-2 to TRBJ1-1, with a tentative D call TRBD1 (5 bases). Input material: blood. This TCR was recovered from a boy aged 5-17 years in good health. This CDR3 is CASSLVAGGENTEAFF. The DNA of the CDR3 is TGTGCCAGCAGCTTAGTGGCGGGGGGGGAGAACACTGAAGCTTTCTTT.